This TCR beta chain comes out of a study of cytomegalovirus exposure and HLA in healthy donors. Remarks on this clone: Antigen: not known.

The PCR used 60 Vbeta and 13 Jbeta primers. Assay: immunoSEQ multiplex PCR; the TCRdb copy retains only in-frame clones and omits some. The specimen's table records about 120,000 clones. Broader study findings: Within a later analysis, the majority of CMV-associated TCR beta chains appeared HLA-restricted.

The CDR3 length is 13 residues. The V gene lost 2 bases and the J gene lost 1 base, with 5 bases spanning the gap. CDR1 is SGHVS, CDR2 FQNEAQ, per germline. This chain joins TRBV7-8 and TRBJ1-1; D unclear. The sequenced sample was PBMCs. This clonotype was sampled from a man aged 18 to 30 in good health and CMV-seronegative. CDR3 coding DNA: TGTGCCAGCAGCTTATTCGGGAACACTGAAGCTTTCTTT. Amino acid sequence: CASSLFGNTEAFF.